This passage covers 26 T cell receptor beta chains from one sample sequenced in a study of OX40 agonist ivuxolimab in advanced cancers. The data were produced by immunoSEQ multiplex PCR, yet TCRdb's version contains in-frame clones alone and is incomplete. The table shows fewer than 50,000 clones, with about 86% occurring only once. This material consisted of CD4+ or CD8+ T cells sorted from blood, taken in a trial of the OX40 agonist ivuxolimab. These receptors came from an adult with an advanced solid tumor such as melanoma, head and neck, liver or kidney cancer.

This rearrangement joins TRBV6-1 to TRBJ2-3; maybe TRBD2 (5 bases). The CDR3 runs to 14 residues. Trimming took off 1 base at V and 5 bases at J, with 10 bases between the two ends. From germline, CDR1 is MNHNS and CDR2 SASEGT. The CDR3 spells CASSEVREGDTQYF. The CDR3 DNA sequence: TGTGCCAGCAGTGAAGTGAGAGAGGGAGATACGCAGTATTTT.

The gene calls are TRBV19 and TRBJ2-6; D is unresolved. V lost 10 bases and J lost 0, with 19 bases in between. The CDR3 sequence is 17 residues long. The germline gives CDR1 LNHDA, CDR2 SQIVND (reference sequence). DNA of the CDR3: TGTGCCACCCACCCCGGCACGACCCTCTCTGGGGCCAACGTCCTGACTTTC. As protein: CATHPGTTLSGANVLTF.

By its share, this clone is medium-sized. CDR3 DNA sequence: TGTGCCAGCAGTCGCCTAGTTTGGGGCGGCACAGATACGCAGTATTTT. Its translation is CASSRLVWGGTDTQYF. The rearrangement links TRBV7-9 to TRBJ2-3, with a weak D call TRBD1 (5 bases). Germline CDR1 SEHNR, CDR2 FQNEAQ (reference sequence). CDR3 length: 16 amino acids. V shed 6 bases and J shed 1 base, with 17 bases lying between them.

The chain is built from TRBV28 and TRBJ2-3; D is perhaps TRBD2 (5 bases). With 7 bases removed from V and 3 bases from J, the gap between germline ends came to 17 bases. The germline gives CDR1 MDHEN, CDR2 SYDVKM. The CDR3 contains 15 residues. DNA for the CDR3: TGTGCCAGCACTACAAGCGGCCTCCGTACAGATACGCAGTATTTT. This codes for CASTTSGLRTDTQYF.

CDR3 DNA sequence: TGTGCCAGCTCACCACCGGACGGATTAGAAAAACTGTTTTTT. The encoded protein is CASSPPDGLEKLFF. The chain combines TRBV18 with TRBJ1-4; D not certain. Trimming removed 0 bases at V and 8 bases at J, with 10 bases between. The CDR3 covers 14 residues. Looked up from germline, CDR1 is KGHSH and CDR2 is LQKENI.

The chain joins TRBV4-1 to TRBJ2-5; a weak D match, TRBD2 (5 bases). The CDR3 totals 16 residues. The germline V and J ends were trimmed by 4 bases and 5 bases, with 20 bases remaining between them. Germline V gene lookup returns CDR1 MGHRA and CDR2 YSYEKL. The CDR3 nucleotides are TGCGCCAGCAGCCTTTCCGAGGGATCCCCTTTTGAGACCCAGTACTTC. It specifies CASSLSEGSPFETQYF.

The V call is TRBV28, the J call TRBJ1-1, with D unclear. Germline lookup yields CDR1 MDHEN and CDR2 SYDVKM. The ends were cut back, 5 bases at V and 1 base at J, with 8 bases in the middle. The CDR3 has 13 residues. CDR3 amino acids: CASSLWENTEAFF. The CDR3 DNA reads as TGTGCCAGCAGTCTGTGGGAGAACACTGAAGCTTTCTTT.

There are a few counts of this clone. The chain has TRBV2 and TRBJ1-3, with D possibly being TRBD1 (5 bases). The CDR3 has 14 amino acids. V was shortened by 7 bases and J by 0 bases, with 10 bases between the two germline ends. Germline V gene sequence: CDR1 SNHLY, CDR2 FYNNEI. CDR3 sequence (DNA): TGTGCCAGCAAATCGGGGGGCTCTGGAAACACCATATATTTT. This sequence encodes CASKSGGSGNTIYF.

CDR3 in DNA: TGTGCCAGCTCACTGGTGAGCGGGTCAACCTACGAGCAGTACTTC. Translated: CASSLVSGSTYEQYF. The V and J genes are TRBV18 and TRBJ2-7, with D maybe TRBD2 (6 bases). Germline-derived CDR1 and CDR2 are KGHSH and LQKENI. CDR3 length: 15 residues. With 4 bases removed from V and 2 bases from J, the gap between germline ends came to 15 bases.

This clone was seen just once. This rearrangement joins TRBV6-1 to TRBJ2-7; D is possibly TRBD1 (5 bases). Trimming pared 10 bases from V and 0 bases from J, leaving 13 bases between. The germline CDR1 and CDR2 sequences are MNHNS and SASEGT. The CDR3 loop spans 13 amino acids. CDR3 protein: CAILDKSSYEQYF. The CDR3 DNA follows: TGTGCCATCCTGGACAAGAGCTCCTACGAGCAGTACTTC.

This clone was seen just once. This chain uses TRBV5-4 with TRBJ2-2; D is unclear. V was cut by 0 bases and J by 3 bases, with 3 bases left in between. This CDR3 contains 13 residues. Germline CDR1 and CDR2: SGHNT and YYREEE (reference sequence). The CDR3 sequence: CASSLVDTGELFF. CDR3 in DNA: TGTGCCAGCAGCTTGGTGGACACCGGGGAGCTGTTTTTT.

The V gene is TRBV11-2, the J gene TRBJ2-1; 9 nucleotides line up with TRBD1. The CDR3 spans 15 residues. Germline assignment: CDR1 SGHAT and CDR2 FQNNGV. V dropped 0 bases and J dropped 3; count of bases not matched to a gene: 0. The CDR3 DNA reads TGTGCCAGCAGCTTAGAGGGACAGGGCTACAATGAGCAGTTCTTC. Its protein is CASSLEGQGYNEQFF.

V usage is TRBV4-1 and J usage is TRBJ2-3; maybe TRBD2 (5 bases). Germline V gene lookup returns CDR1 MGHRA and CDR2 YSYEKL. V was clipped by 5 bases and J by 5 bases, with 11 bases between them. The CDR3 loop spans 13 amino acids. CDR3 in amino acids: CASSEGEGDTQYF. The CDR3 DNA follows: TGCGCCAGCAGCGAGGGCGAGGGAGATACGCAGTATTTT.

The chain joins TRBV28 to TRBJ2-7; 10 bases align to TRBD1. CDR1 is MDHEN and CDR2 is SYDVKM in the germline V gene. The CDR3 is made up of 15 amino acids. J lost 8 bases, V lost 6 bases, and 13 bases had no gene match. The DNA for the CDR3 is TGTGCCAGCAGGCCCCGTTTCCGGGACAGGGGTAAGCAGTACTTC. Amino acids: CASRPRFRDRGKQYF. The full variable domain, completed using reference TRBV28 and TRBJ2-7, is DVKVTQSSRYLVKRTGEKVFLECVQDMDHENMFWYRQDPGLGLRLIYFSYDVKMKEKGDIPEGYSVSREKKERFSLILESASTNQTSMYLCASRPRFRDRGKQYFGPGTRLTVT.

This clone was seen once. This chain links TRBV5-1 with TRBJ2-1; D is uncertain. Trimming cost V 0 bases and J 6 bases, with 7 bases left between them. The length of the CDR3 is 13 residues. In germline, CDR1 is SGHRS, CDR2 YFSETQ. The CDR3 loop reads CASSLVQFNEQFF. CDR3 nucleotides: TGCGCCAGCAGCTTGGTTCAGTTCAATGAGCAGTTCTTC.

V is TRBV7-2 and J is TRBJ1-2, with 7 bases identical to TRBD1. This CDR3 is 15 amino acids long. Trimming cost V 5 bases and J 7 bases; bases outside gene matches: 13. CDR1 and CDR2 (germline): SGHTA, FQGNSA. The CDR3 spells CASSTQTGDARGYTF. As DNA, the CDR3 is TGTGCCAGCAGCACTCAAACAGGGGACGCTCGTGGCTACACCTTC.

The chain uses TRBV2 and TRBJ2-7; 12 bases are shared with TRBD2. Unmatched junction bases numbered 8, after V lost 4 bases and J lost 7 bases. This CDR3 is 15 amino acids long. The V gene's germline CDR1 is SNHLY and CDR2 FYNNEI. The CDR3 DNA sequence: TGTGCCAGCAGTGGACTAGCGGGAGTCCCGGGGGAGCAGTACTTC. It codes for CASSGLAGVPGEQYF.

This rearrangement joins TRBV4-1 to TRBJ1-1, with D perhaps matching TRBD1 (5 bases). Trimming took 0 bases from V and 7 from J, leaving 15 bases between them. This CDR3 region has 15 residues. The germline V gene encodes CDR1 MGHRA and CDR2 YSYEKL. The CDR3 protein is CASSQDRVGAGEAFF. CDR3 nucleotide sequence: TGCGCCAGCAGCCAAGATCGAGTAGGGGCGGGTGAAGCTTTCTTT.

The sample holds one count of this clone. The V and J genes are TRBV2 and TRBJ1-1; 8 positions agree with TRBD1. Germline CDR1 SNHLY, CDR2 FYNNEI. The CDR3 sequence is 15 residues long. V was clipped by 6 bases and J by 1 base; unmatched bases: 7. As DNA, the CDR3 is TGTGCCAGCAGCCAGACAGGGGACAGGAACACTGAAGCTTTCTTT. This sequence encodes CASSQTGDRNTEAFF.

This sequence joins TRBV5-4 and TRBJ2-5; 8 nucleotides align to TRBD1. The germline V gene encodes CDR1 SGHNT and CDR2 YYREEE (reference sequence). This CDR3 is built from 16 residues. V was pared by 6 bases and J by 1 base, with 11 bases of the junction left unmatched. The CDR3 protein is CASTLFDQGAQETQYF. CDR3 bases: TGTGCCAGCACGTTATTCGATCAGGGGGCCCAAGAGACCCAGTACTTC.

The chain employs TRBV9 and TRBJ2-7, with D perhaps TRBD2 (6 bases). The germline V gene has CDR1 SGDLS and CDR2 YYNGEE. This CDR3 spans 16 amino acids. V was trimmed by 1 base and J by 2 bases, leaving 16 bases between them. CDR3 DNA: TGTGCCAGCAGCGTACGCGGGACCGATTTGCCCTACGAGCAGTACTTC. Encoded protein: CASSVRGTDLPYEQYF.

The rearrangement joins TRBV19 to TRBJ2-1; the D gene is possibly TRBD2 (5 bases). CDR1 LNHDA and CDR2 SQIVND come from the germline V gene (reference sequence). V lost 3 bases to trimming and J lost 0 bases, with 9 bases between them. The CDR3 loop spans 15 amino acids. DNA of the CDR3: TGTGCCAGTAGTATCGGGGAAAGCTCCTACAATGAGCAGTTCTTC. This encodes CASSIGESSYNEQFF.

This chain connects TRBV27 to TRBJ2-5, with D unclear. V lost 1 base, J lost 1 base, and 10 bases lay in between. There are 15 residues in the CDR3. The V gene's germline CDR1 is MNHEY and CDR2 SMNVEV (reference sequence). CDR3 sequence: CASSLWGQSQETQYF. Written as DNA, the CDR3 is TGTGCCAGCAGTTTATGGGGTCAAAGCCAAGAGACCCAGTACTTC.

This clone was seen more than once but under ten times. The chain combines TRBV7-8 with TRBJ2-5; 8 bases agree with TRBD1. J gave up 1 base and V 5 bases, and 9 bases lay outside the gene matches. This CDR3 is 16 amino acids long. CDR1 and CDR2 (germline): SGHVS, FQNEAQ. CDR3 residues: CASSIYRGAGQETQYF. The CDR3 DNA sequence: TGTGCCAGCAGCATTTACAGGGGGGCTGGCCAAGAGACCCAGTACTTC.

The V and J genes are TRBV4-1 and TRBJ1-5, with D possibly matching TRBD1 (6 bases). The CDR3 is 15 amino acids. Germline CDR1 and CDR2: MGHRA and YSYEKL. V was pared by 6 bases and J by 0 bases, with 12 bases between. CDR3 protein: CASRRSGVSNQPQHF. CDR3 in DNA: TGCGCCAGCAGACGCTCAGGGGTTAGCAATCAGCCCCAGCATTTT.

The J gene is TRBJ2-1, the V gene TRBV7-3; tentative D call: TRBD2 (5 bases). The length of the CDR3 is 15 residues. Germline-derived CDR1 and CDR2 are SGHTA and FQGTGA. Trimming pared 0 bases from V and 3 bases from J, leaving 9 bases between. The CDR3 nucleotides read TGTGCCAGCAGCTTAACCGGGGTTGGCTACAATGAGCAGTTCTTC. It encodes CASSLTGVGYNEQFF.